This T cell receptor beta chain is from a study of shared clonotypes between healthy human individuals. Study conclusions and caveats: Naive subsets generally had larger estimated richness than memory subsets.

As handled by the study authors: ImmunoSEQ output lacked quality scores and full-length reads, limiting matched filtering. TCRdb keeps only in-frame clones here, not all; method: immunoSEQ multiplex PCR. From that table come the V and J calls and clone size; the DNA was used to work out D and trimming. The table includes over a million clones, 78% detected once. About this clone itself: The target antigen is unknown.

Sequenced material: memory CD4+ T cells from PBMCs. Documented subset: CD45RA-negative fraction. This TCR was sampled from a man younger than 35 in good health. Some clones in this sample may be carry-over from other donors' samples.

The DNA for the CDR3 is TGTGCCAGCAGCGAAAGGCCCTTTAGCACAGATACGCAGTATTTT. This gives the protein CASSERPFSTDTQYF. The chain couples TRBV9 to TRBJ2-3; D gene ambiguous. The CDR3 is made up of 15 amino acids. Germline lookup yields CDR1 SGDLS and CDR2 YYNGEE. Trimming stripped 3 bases from V and 0 bases from J, with 11 bases between.